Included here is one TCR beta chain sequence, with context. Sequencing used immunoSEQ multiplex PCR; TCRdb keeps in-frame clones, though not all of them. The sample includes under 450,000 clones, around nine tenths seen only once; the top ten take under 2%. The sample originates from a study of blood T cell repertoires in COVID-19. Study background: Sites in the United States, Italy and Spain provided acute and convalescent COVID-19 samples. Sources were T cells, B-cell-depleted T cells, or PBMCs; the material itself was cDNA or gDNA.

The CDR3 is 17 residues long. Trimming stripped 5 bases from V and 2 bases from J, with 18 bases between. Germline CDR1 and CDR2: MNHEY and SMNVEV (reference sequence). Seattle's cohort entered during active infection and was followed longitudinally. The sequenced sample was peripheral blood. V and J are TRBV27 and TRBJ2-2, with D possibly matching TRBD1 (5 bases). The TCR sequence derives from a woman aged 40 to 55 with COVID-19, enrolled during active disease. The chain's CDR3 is CASSRDVAWGNTGELFF. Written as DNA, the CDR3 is TGTGCCAGCAGTCGTGATGTGGCCTGGGGCAACACCGGGGAGCTGTTTTTT.